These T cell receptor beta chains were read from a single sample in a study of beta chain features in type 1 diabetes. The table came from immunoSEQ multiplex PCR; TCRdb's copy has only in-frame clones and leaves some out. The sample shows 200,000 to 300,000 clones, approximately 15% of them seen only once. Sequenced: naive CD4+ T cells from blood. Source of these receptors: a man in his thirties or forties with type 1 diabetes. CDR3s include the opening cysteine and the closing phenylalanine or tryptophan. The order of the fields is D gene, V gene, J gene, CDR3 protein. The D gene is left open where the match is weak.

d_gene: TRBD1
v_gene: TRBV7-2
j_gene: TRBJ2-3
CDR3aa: CASSSQGRTDTQYF

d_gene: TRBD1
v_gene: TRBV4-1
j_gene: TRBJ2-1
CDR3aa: CASSQDAQGVGDNEQFF

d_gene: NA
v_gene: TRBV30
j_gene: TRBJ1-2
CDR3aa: CAWTRAENGYTF

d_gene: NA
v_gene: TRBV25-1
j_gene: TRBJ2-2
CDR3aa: CASLGHETGELFF

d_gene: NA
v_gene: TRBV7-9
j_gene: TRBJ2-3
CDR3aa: CASTLTLPQQGWSDTQYF

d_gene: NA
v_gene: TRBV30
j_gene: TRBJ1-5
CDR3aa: CACTGNSNQPQHF

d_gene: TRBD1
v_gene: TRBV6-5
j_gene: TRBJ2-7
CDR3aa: CASSPQPPGQAGQYF

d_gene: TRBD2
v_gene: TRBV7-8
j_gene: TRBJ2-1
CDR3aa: CASQAGGPQGQFF

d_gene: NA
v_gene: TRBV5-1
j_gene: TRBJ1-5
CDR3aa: CASSLEGGSNQPQHF

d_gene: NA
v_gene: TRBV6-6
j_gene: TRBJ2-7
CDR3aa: CASSSPGVYEQYF

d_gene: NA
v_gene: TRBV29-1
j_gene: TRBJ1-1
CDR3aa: CSVVPPSDTEAFF

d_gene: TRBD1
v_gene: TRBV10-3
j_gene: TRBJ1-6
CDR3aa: CAISRGDYNSPLHF

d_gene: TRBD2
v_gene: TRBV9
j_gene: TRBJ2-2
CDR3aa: CASTRSSGRTPGELFF

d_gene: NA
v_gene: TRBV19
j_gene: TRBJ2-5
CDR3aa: CASSRQAGQETQYF